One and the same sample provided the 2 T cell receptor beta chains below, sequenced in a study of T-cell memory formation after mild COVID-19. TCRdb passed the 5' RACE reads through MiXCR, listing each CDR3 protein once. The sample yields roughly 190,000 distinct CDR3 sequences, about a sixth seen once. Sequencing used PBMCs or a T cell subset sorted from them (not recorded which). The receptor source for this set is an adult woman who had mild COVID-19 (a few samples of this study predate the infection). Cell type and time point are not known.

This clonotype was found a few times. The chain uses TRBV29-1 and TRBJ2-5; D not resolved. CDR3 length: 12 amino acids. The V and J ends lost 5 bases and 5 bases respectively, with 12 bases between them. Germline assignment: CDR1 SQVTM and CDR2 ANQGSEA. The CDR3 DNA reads TGCAGCGTTTGGAGTGGGGTTGAGACCCAGTACTTC. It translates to CSVWSGVETQYF.

Written as DNA, the CDR3 is TGTGCCAGCAGCTTAGCAGGGAGGGCCGTCAATCAGCCCCAGCATTTT. Its translation: CASSLAGRAVNQPQHF. V usage is TRBV7-2 and J usage is TRBJ1-5; D gene ambiguous. V gave up 0 bases and J gave up 3 bases, with 12 bases separating them. The CDR3 is 16 amino acids. The germline V gene has CDR1 SGHTA and CDR2 FQGNSA.